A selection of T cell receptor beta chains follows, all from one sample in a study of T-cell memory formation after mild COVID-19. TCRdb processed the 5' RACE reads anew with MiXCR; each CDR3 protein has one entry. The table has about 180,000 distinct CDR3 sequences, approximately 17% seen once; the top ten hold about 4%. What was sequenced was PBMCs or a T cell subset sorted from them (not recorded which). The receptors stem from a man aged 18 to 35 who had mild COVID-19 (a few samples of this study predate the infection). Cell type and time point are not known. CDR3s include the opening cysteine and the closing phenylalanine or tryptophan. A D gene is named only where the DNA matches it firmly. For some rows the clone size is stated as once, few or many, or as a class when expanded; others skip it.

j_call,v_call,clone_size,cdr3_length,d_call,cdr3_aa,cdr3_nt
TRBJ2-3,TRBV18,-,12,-,CASSPFTDTQYF,TGTGCCAGCTCACCGTTCACAGATACGCAGTATTTT
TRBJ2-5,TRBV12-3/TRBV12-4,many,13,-,CASSGIDGETQYF,TGTGCCAGCAGTGGGATAGACGGGGAGACCCAGTACTTC
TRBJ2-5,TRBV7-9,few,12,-,CASSPVWETQYF,TGTGCCAGCAGCCCGGTTTGGGAGACCCAGTACTTC
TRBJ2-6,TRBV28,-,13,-,CASSNVGANVLTF,TGTGCCAGCAGCAACGTAGGGGCCAACGTCCTGACTTTC
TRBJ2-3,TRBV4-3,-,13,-,CVSSQGYGDTQYF,TGCGTCAGCAGCCAGGGCTATGGAGATACGCAGTATTTT
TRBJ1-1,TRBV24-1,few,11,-,CATSDLGRNFF,TGTGCCACCAGTGATTTGGGCAGGAACTTCTTT
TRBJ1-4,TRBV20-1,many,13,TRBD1,CGLQGFVSEKLFF,TGCGGGCTACAGGGGTTCGTGAGTGAAAAACTGTTTTTT
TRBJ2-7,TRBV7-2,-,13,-,CASSLVVGLEQYF,TGTGCCAGCAGCTTAGTGGTAGGCCTCGAGCAGTACTTC
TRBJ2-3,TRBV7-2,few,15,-,CASSFMGGATDTQYF,TGTGCCAGCAGCTTCATGGGCGGAGCCACAGATACGCAGTATTTT
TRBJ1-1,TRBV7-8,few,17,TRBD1,CASSSRQGQGANTEAFF,TGTGCCAGCAGCTCAAGGCAGGGACAGGGGGCTAACACTGAAGCTTTCTTT
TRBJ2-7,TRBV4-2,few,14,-,CASSQDRTTYEQYF,TGTGCCAGCAGCCAAGACCGGACGACCTACGAGCAGTACTTC
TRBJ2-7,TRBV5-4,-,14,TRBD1,CASSLAGGRYEQYF,TGTGCCAGCAGCTTGGCAGGGGGCCGATACGAGCAGTACTTC
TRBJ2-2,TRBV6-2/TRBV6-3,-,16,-,CASSYGDSGYTGELFF,TGTGCCAGCAGTTACGGGGACTCGGGATACACCGGGGAGCTGTTTTTT
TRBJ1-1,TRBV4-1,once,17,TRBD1,CASRAPGQGRTNTEAFF,TGCGCCAGCAGAGCCCCCGGACAGGGGCGTACGAACACTGAAGCTTTCTTT
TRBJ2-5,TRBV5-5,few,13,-,CASSLVFGETQYF,TGTGCCAGCAGCTTGGTATTCGGGGAGACCCAGTACTTC
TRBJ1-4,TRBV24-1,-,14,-,CATSDPSVDEKLFF,TGTGCCACCAGTGACCCCTCGGTTGATGAAAAACTGTTTTTT
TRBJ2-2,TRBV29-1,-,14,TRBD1,CSARQGADTGELFF,TGCAGCGCAAGACAGGGGGCGGACACCGGGGAGCTGTTTTTT
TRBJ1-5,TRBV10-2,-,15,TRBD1,CASSEQGAGNQPQHF,TGCGCCAGCAGTGAACAGGGGGCAGGCAATCAGCCCCAGCATTTT
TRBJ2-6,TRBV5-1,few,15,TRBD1,CASSGTDSGANVLTF,TGCGCCAGCAGCGGGACAGACTCTGGGGCCAACGTCCTGACTTTC
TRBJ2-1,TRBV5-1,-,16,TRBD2,CASSHSGGASYNEQFF,TGCGCCAGCAGTCATAGCGGGGGGGCGTCCTACAATGAGCAGTTCTTC
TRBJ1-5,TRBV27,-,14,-,CASSLGGVNQPQHF,TGTGCCAGCAGTTTAGGGGGGGTAAATCAGCCCCAGCATTTT
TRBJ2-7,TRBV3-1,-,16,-,CASSQHGTVDGYEQYF,TGTGCCAGCAGCCAACACGGGACGGTGGATGGCTACGAGCAGTACTTC
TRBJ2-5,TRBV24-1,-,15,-,CATSDLLQGGETQYF,TGTGCCACCAGTGATTTGCTTCAGGGGGGAGAGACCCAGTACTTC
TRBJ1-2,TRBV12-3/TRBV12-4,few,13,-,CASSLRQLYGYTF,TGTGCCAGCAGTTTGAGGCAGTTATATGGCTACACCTTC
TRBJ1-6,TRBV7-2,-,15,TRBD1,CASSFGDRRRSPLHF,TGTGCCAGCAGCTTCGGGGACAGAAGGCGATCACCCCTCCACTTT
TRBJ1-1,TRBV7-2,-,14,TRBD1,CASSRDRGGTEAFF,TGTGCCAGCAGCCGGGACAGGGGAGGTACTGAAGCTTTCTTT
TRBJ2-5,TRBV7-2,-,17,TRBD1,CASSTAGTAPYQETQYF,TGTGCCAGCAGCACCGCCGGGACAGCTCCTTACCAAGAGACCCAGTACTTC
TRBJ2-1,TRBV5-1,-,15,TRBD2,CASTRGGPTLNEQFF,TGCGCCAGCACACGCGGGGGACCCACCCTCAATGAGCAGTTCTTC
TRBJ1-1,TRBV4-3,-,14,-,CASSQARGGTEAFF,TGCGCCAGCAGCCAAGCGAGGGGTGGTACTGAAGCTTTCTTT
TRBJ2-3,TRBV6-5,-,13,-,CASKSTGTDTQYF,TGTGCCAGCAAGAGCACTGGCACAGATACGCAGTATTTT
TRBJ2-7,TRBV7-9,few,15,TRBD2,CASSPPSGWSYEQYF,TGTGCCAGCAGCCCACCTAGCGGGTGGTCCTACGAGCAGTACTTC
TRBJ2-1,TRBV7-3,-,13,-,CASRNPGGNEQFF,TGTGCCAGCAGGAATCCGGGCGGGAATGAGCAGTTCTTC
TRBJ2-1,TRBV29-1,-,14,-,CSAGGRGAKNEQFF,TGCAGCGCCGGGGGACGGGGGGCGAAAAATGAGCAGTTCTTC
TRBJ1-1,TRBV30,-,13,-,CAWRRGANTEAFF,TGTGCCTGGAGGCGGGGTGCGAACACTGAAGCTTTCTTT
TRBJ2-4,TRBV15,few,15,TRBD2,CATSRDRGVGLIQYF,TGTGCCACCAGCAGAGACCGGGGGGTAGGCCTCATTCAGTACTTC
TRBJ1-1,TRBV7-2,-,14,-,CASSLAQGGTEAFF,TGTGCCAGCAGCTTAGCCCAAGGGGGCACTGAAGCTTTCTTT
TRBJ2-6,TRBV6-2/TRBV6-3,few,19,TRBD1,CASSYPRTGAFSGANVLTF,TGTGCCAGCAGTTATCCCCGGACAGGGGCCTTCTCTGGGGCCAACGTCCTGACTTTC
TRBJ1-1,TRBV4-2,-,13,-,CASSQGVAGEAFF,TGTGCCAGCAGCCAAGGTGTGGCAGGGGAAGCTTTCTTT
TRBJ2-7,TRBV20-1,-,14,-,CSARDRLDSYEQYF,TGCAGTGCTAGAGATAGGCTAGATTCCTACGAGCAGTACTTC
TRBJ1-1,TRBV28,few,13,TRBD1,CASTLQGATEAFF,TGTGCCAGCACCTTACAGGGGGCAACTGAAGCTTTCTTT
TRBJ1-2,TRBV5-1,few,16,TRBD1,CASTTTPGQGLHGYTF,TGCGCCAGCACCACCACGCCGGGACAGGGACTTCATGGCTACACCTTC